Only a few counts were recorded for the clone carrying this T cell receptor beta chain. The sample belongs to a study of blood T cell repertoires in COVID-19. Looking at the study overall: PBMCs, B-cell-depleted T cells, or T cells provided the cDNA or gDNA that made up the material.

The protocol was immunoSEQ multiplex PCR, while the TCRdb copy is restricted to in-frame clones and leaves out a portion. The sample carries 210,000 or so clones, just under 85% recorded once. This CDR3 spans 13 amino acids. Germline values: CDR1 SGHVS, CDR2 FQNEAQ. V shed 5 bases and J shed 7 bases, with 12 bases lying between them. The gene calls are TRBV7-8 and TRBJ1-5, with D possibly being TRBD1 (5 bases). The receptor was derived from a woman in her 70s with active or convalescent COVID-19. The sequencing input was peripheral blood. DNA of the CDR3: TGTGCCAGCAGCCCACAGGAGGGACAGCCCCAGCATTTT. Translation gives CASSPQEGQPQHF.